These 16 T cell receptor beta chains were all obtained from the same sample, sequenced in a study of cytomegalovirus exposure and HLA in healthy donors. Primers for the PCR totalled 60 Vbeta and 13 Jbeta. The table came from immunoSEQ multiplex PCR; TCRdb's copy has only in-frame clones and leaves some out. Here the sample spans about 130,000 clones, about 66% being singletons. The sequenced sample consisted of PBMCs. These receptors originate from a man aged 30-40 years in good health and CMV-seropositive.

This clone was observed a handful of times. The genes are TRBV5-5 and TRBJ1-5, with D tentatively TRBD1 (5 bases). Per the germline V gene, CDR1 is SGHKS and CDR2 is YYEKEE (reference sequence). This CDR3 has 13 amino acids. V gave up 0 bases and J gave up 4 bases, with 5 bases separating them. This CDR3 reads CASSLGQNQPQHF. The CDR3 DNA reads TGTGCCAGCAGCTTGGGACAGAATCAGCCCCAGCATTTT.

V gene TRBV6-5 combines with J gene TRBJ2-7; TRBD1 matches 10 bases. This CDR3 has 14 amino acids. CDR1 MNHEY and CDR2 SVGAGI come from the germline V gene. After removal of 1 base from V and 4 bases from J, the junction contained 1 base not matched to a gene. The DNA for the CDR3 is TGTGCCAGCAGTTACTGGGGACAGGGGTACGAGCAGTACTTC. As protein: CASSYWGQGYEQYF.

This sequence joins TRBV7-2 and TRBJ2-5, with D perhaps matching TRBD2 (6 bases). Germline V gene sequence: CDR1 SGHTA, CDR2 FQGNSA. Trimming removed 6 bases at V and 5 bases at J, with 13 bases between. CDR3 length equals 13 residues. The CDR3 coding sequence is TGTGCCAGCAGTCGGACCCGGGAGGAGACCCAGTACTTC. It translates to CASSRTREETQYF.

The rearrangement links TRBV4-3 to TRBJ2-2; 10 bases match TRBD2. CDR3 length equals 19 residues. The germline CDR1 and CDR2 sequences are LGHNA and YSLEER. J lost 6 bases, V lost 0 bases, and 13 bases had no gene match. This chain's CDR3 is CASSQDRPQSGRAAGELFF. In nucleotides, the CDR3 is TGCGCCAGCAGCCAAGATCGCCCCCAAAGCGGGAGGGCCGCCGGGGAGCTGTTTTTT.

The chain employs TRBV2 and TRBJ2-5; 7 nucleotides match TRBD2. CDR3 length equals 16 residues. Germline-derived CDR1 and CDR2 are SNHLY and FYNNEI. Trimming removed 8 bases from V and 1 base from J; junction bases left unmatched: 13. The CDR3 region has the DNA TGTGCCAGCGTGGGGGATAGCGGGTCTTTCCAAGAGACCCAGTACTTC. Residues: CASVGDSGSFQETQYF.

V usage is TRBV4-3 and J usage is TRBJ2-3; the D gene is possibly TRBD1 (6 bases). CDR1 and CDR2 (germline): LGHNA, YSLEER. Trimming cost V 0 bases and J 3 bases, with 16 bases left between them. The CDR3 length is 17 residues. CDR3: CASSQDLNREPTDTQYF. The CDR3 DNA follows: TGCGCCAGCAGCCAAGATTTGAACAGGGAGCCGACAGATACGCAGTATTTT.

The CDR3 DNA is TGCGCCAGCAGTCAATCGTTGAGGGAGGGCTTAGATGAGCAGTTCTTC. Its translation: CASSQSLREGLDEQFF. The chain has TRBV23-1 and TRBJ2-1, with TRBD2 matching 7 bases. TRBV23-1 is recorded as an ORF, its role being uncertain. V shed 0 bases and J 8 bases; nucleotides not matched to a gene: 10. The CDR3 has 16 residues.

The CDR3 protein is CASGGSGQGSTDTQYF. The CDR3 nucleotides are TGTGCCAGCGGAGGTTCGGGACAGGGAAGCACAGATACGCAGTATTTT. This chain connects TRBV2 to TRBJ2-3; 9 nucleotides match TRBD1. The CDR3 runs 16 residues. Trimming at V came to 8 bases and at J to 0 bases, leaving 9 bases not matched to a gene. Germline-derived CDR1 and CDR2 are SNHLY and FYNNEI. The whole variable domain, filled in from reference TRBV2 and TRBJ2-3, reads EPEVTQTPSHQVTQMGQEVILRCVPISNHLYFYWYRQILGQKVEFLVSFYNNEISEKSEIFDDQFSVERPDGSNFTLKIRSTKLEDSAMYFCASGGSGQGSTDTQYFGPGTRLTVL.

CDR3 bases: TGTGCCAGCAGCTTATTTGCTAGCGGGAGTCGTAGAGATACGCAGTATTTT. Translated, it gives CASSLFASGSRRDTQYF. The chain combines TRBV7-2 with TRBJ2-3, with TRBD2 identical over 10 bases. CDR1 and CDR2 from the germline V gene are SGHTA and FQGNSA. Trimming took 2 bases from V and 5 from J; bases not matched to a gene: 10. The CDR3 runs 17 residues.

The sample holds a few counts of this clone. V and J are TRBV5-1 and TRBJ2-1, with a weak D call TRBD2 (6 bases). The V end was cut by 0 bases, the J end by 0 bases, with 7 bases between. Germline V gene lookup returns CDR1 SGHRS and CDR2 YFSETQ. The length of the CDR3 is 15 residues. The CDR3 bases are TGCGCCAGCAGCTTGGTGGGGGGCTCCTACAATGAGCAGTTCTTC. It encodes CASSLVGGSYNEQFF.

This chain links TRBV7-9 with TRBJ1-1; perhaps TRBD1 as D (6 bases). V was trimmed by 5 bases and J by 4 bases, leaving 14 bases between them. CDR1 is SEHNR, CDR2 FQNEAQ, per germline (reference sequence). The length of the CDR3 is 14 residues. The CDR3 DNA reads as TGTGCCAGCAGCGGACCAGGGGAAGGCACTGAAGCTTTCTTT. It codes for CASSGPGEGTEAFF.

The chain uses TRBV28 and TRBJ2-2; 9 nucleotides line up with TRBD2. The CDR3 has 17 amino acids. With V trimmed by 5 bases and J by 6 bases, 13 bases remained unmatched. Germline assignment: CDR1 MDHEN and CDR2 SYDVKM. This chain's CDR3 is CASSPRPGREGAGELFF. In DNA form, the CDR3 reads TGTGCCAGCAGTCCCCGTCCTGGGCGGGAGGGAGCCGGGGAGCTGTTTTTT. Filled out from reference TRBV28 and TRBJ2-2, the complete variable domain reads DVKVTQSSRYLVKRTGEKVFLECVQDMDHENMFWYRQDPGLGLRLIYFSYDVKMKEKGDIPEGYSVSREKKERFSLILESASTNQTSMYLCASSPRPGREGAGELFFGEGSRLTVL.

The chain joins TRBV4-3 to TRBJ2-1, with 13 bases fitting TRBD2. CDR3 size: 18 residues. V was pared by 4 bases and J by 8 bases, with 14 bases of the junction left unmatched. CDR1 and CDR2 (germline): LGHNA, YSLEER. The CDR3 DNA sequence: TGCGCCAGCAGCCGGAAGTTTGTGGGACTAGCGGGACGTGATGAGCAGTTCTTC. This codes for CASSRKFVGLAGRDEQFF.

The chain recombines TRBV4-1 with TRBJ1-2; TRBD1 matches 8 bases. The CDR3 totals 15 residues. Looked up from germline, CDR1 is MGHRA and CDR2 is YSYEKL. Trimming at V came to 3 bases and at J to 3 bases, leaving 6 bases not matched to a gene. This CDR3 reads CASSQVDRVDYGYTF. The CDR3 DNA follows: TGCGCCAGCAGCCAGGTGGACAGGGTTGACTATGGCTACACCTTC.

This rearrangement joins TRBV6-1 to TRBJ2-2; D unresolved. Trimming cost V 2 bases and J 5 bases, with 9 bases left between them. The CDR3 extends over 14 amino acids. In germline, CDR1 is MNHNS, CDR2 SASEGT. The CDR3 nucleotides are TGTGCCAGCAGTGAACTCTCTGTGACCGGGGAGCTGTTTTTT. Translated, it gives CASSELSVTGELFF.

This clone was found once. The chain links TRBV7-9 to TRBJ2-5; the D is unclear. V shed 3 bases and J shed 5 bases, with 19 bases lying between them. The germline gives CDR1 SEHNR, CDR2 FQNEAQ (reference sequence). The CDR3 sequence is 16 residues long. The CDR3 sequence: CASSFGRLAVLETQYF. For the CDR3, the DNA is TGTGCCAGCAGCTTTGGGCGCCTTGCAGTTCTCGAGACCCAGTACTTC.